Listed below are T cell receptor beta chains from one sample, sequenced in a study of radiotherapy plus CTLA-4 blockade in lung cancer. Sequencing used immunoSEQ multiplex PCR; TCRdb keeps in-frame clones, though not all of them. The data show 70,000 to 95,000 clones, around 86% seen once. Sequences were derived from peripheral blood, sampled from a patient treated with radiotherapy plus ipilimumab. The source is a human donor with non-small cell lung cancer that progressed on radiotherapy plus ipilimumab. The CDR3 runs from the conserved cysteine through the conserved F or W. A D gene is named only where the DNA matches it firmly. Where a row states a size, it is once, few, many or the class of an expanded clone; other rows omit it.

CDR3aa: CASSSRQGAGNTIYF
CDR3nt: TGTGCCAGCAGCTCCCGACAGGGAGCTGGAAACACCATATATTTT
abundance: NA
j_gene: TRBJ1-3
d_gene: TRBD1
v_gene: TRBV7-2

CDR3aa: CASSRAGVTDTQYF
CDR3nt: TGTGCCAGCAGCCGTGCGGGGGTCACAGATACGCAGTATTTT
abundance: NA
j_gene: TRBJ2-3
d_gene: TRBD2
v_gene: TRBV7-9

CDR3aa: CAWSETQNQPQHF
CDR3nt: TGTGCCTGGAGTGAGACACAGAATCAGCCCCAGCATTTT
abundance: NA
j_gene: TRBJ1-5
d_gene: NA
v_gene: TRBV30

CDR3aa: CASSWGGRGDTQYF
CDR3nt: TGTGCCAGCTCTTGGGGTGGGAGAGGAGATACGCAGTATTTT
abundance: NA
j_gene: TRBJ2-3
d_gene: NA
v_gene: TRBV2

CDR3aa: CATSDVMNTEAFF
CDR3nt: TGTGCCACCTCGGACGTAATGAACACTGAAGCTTTCTTT
abundance: NA
j_gene: TRBJ1-1
d_gene: NA
v_gene: TRBV19

CDR3aa: CASSQTGPNYGYTF
CDR3nt: TGTGCCAGCAGTCAAACAGGGCCTAACTATGGCTACACCTTC
abundance: NA
j_gene: TRBJ1-2
d_gene: NA
v_gene: TRBV28

CDR3aa: CSVFDSPYYTF
CDR3nt: TGCAGTGTCTTTGACAGCCCATACTACACCTTC
abundance: NA
j_gene: TRBJ1-2
d_gene: NA
v_gene: TRBV20-1

CDR3aa: CASSPSPRTGQETQYF
CDR3nt: TGTGCCAGCAGCCCCTCACCCCGGACAGGCCAAGAGACCCAGTACTTC
abundance: NA
j_gene: TRBJ2-5
d_gene: TRBD1
v_gene: TRBV9

CDR3aa: CASSLALALQETQYF
CDR3nt: TGCGCCAGCAGCTTGGCGCTAGCCCTCCAAGAGACCCAGTACTTC
abundance: NA
j_gene: TRBJ2-5
d_gene: NA
v_gene: TRBV5-1

CDR3aa: CASSLPDRVTEASF
CDR3nt: TGTGCCAGCAGCTTACCGGACAGGGTCACTGAAGCTTCCTTT
abundance: NA
j_gene: TRBJ1-1
d_gene: TRBD1
v_gene: TRBV7-2

CDR3aa: CASSQDPPGPSPDTQYF
CDR3nt: TGCGCCAGCAGCCAAGACCCTCCGGGACCTTCTCCAGATACGCAGTATTTT
abundance: NA
j_gene: TRBJ2-3
d_gene: NA
v_gene: TRBV4-3

CDR3aa: CASSSVQGLGSPLHF
CDR3nt: TGTGCCAGCAGCTCAGTACAGGGACTGGGTTCACCCCTCCACTTT
abundance: NA
j_gene: TRBJ1-6
d_gene: NA
v_gene: TRBV7-8

CDR3aa: CASSFGSSSISTSEKLFF
CDR3nt: TGTGCCAGCAGCTTCGGCAGTTCCAGTATATCAACTAGTGAAAAACTGTTTTTT
abundance: NA
j_gene: TRBJ1-4
d_gene: NA
v_gene: TRBV7-6

CDR3aa: CSVGWDYGYTF
CDR3nt: TGCAGCGTTGGCTGGGACTATGGCTACACCTTC
abundance: NA
j_gene: TRBJ1-2
d_gene: NA
v_gene: TRBV29-1

CDR3aa: CASSINGGQETQYF
CDR3nt: TGTGCCAGTAGTATCAACGGGGGTCAGGAGACCCAGTACTTC
abundance: NA
j_gene: TRBJ2-5
d_gene: NA
v_gene: TRBV19

CDR3aa: CASSESLGTQYF
CDR3nt: TGTGCCAGCAGTGAGAGTTTAGGGACCCAGTACTTC
abundance: once
j_gene: TRBJ2-5
d_gene: NA
v_gene: TRBV6-1

CDR3aa: CASSLSSGGRDTQYF
CDR3nt: TGTGCCAGCAGCTTATCTAGCGGGGGGCGAGATACGCAGTATTTT
abundance: NA
j_gene: TRBJ2-3
d_gene: TRBD2
v_gene: TRBV7-2

CDR3aa: CATSTRTGGSTDTQYF
CDR3nt: TGTGCCACCAGCACCAGGACAGGGGGGAGCACAGATACGCAGTATTTT
abundance: NA
j_gene: TRBJ2-3
d_gene: TRBD1
v_gene: TRBV15

CDR3aa: CASSLTNYNEQFF
CDR3nt: TGTGCCAGCAGCCTTACGAACTACAATGAGCAGTTCTTC
abundance: NA
j_gene: TRBJ2-1
d_gene: NA
v_gene: TRBV7-8

CDR3aa: CSVSGAGPGQFF
CDR3nt: TGCAGCGTATCTGGAGCTGGACCTGGGCAGTTCTTC
abundance: NA
j_gene: TRBJ2-1
d_gene: NA
v_gene: TRBV29-1

CDR3aa: CASSQDRVRGGTNEKLFF
CDR3nt: TGTGCCAGCAGCCAAGATCGGGTTAGGGGAGGAACTAATGAAAAACTGTTTTTT
abundance: NA
j_gene: TRBJ1-4
d_gene: NA
v_gene: TRBV4-2

CDR3aa: CASSGPEMNGDSYNSPLHF
CDR3nt: TGTGCCAGCAGTGGGCCCGAGATGAACGGCGACTCCTATAATTCACCCCTCCACTTT
abundance: NA
j_gene: TRBJ1-6
d_gene: NA
v_gene: TRBV2

CDR3aa: CASSMGGAQGVGTGELFF
CDR3nt: TGCGCCAGCAGCATGGGGGGCGCCCAGGGGGTAGGCACCGGGGAGCTGTTTTTT
abundance: NA
j_gene: TRBJ2-2
d_gene: NA
v_gene: TRBV5-1

CDR3aa: CASSNSNQPQHF
CDR3nt: TGTGCCAGCAGCAATAGCAATCAGCCCCAGCATTTT
abundance: NA
j_gene: TRBJ1-5
d_gene: NA
v_gene: TRBV28

CDR3aa: CASSGRTGGDEQYF
CDR3nt: TGCGCCAGCAGCGGTCGGACAGGGGGAGACGAGCAGTACTTC
abundance: NA
j_gene: TRBJ2-7
d_gene: TRBD1
v_gene: TRBV5-1

CDR3aa: CASSPGQGPYNEQFF
CDR3nt: TGTGCCAGCAGTCCCGGACAGGGACCCTACAATGAGCAGTTCTTC
abundance: NA
j_gene: TRBJ2-1
d_gene: TRBD1
v_gene: TRBV2

CDR3aa: CASSLGQGAWEQYF
CDR3nt: TGTGCCAGCAGCTTGGGACAGGGGGCGTGGGAGCAGTACTTC
abundance: NA
j_gene: TRBJ2-7
d_gene: TRBD1
v_gene: TRBV5-6

CDR3aa: CASSQGSQTTDTQYF
CDR3nt: TGCGCCAGCAGCCAAGGGAGCCAAACCACAGATACGCAGTATTTT
abundance: once
j_gene: TRBJ2-3
d_gene: NA
v_gene: TRBV4-1

CDR3aa: CASSYLSGEYTGELFF
CDR3nt: TGTGCCAGCAGTTACTTGTCGGGGGAGTACACCGGGGAGCTGTTTTTT
abundance: NA
j_gene: TRBJ2-2
d_gene: NA
v_gene: TRBV6-6

CDR3aa: CASSVTFTDTQYF
CDR3nt: TGTGCCAGCAGTGTTACCTTCACAGATACGCAGTATTTT
abundance: few
j_gene: TRBJ2-3
d_gene: NA
v_gene: TRBV2